This TCR beta chain emerged from a study of CD8 T cells in ankylosing spondylitis. Study findings and constraints: Significant enrichment of disease-linked clones was reportedly seen in matched ankylosing spondylitis synovial fluid. There was a TCR beta motif, made of eight highly homologous variants, that appeared characteristic of ankylosing spondylitis blood.

V lost 7 bases, J lost 0 bases, and 10 bases lay in between. Germline-derived CDR1 and CDR2 are MNHNS and SASEGT. The CDR3 length is 14 residues. Using its own MiXCR run on the 5' RACE reads, TCRdb lists one record per CDR3 protein. The repertoire holds 330,000 or so distinct CDR3 sequences, with around 7.6% as singletons. As to this clonotype: Its specificity is not known.

The sample was blood, either unsorted or a sorted T cell fraction (not recorded which). The clonotype comes from a male donor with ankylosing spondylitis. V is TRBV6-1 and J is TRBJ1-3; D not certain. The CDR3 DNA reads as TGTGCCAGCACGGGCAGCAACTCTGGAAACACCATATATTTT. Translated: CASTGSNSGNTIYF.